This TCR beta chain was profiled in a study of T cells in Graves' hyperthyroidism and ophthalmopathy. Across 18 months, stable Graves' hyperthyroidism was marked by no progression to ophthalmopathy. 9.5 to 10 ml fresh peripheral blood yielded the PBMCs. Authors of the study amplified TCR beta CDR3 regions from RNA transcripts. First-round RT-PCR targeting the TCR CDR3 was performed with the HTBI primer set. TCRdb ran MiXCR on the multiplex PCR reads and lists one entry per CDR3 protein. Altogether around 690,000 distinct CDR3 sequences are present, 17% being singletons, with the ten largest covering less than 20%. The CDR3 is made up of 13 amino acids. Germline V gene lookup returns CDR1 ENHRY and CDR2 SYGVKD. As for this clonotype: An end of the junction differs from the germline gene, which may be a read error.

Sequencing was done on a sample of blood. This chain joins TRBV10-3 and TRBJ2-1; the D gene is possibly TRBD1 (6 bases). This receptor was taken from a man aged 50-60 years with Graves' hyperthyroidism. In DNA, the CDR3 is TGTGCCGTCAGGGGACAAGGGGCGGATGAGCAGTTCTTC. This sequence encodes CAVRGQGADEQFF.